This T cell receptor beta chain was observed in a study of identical twins. Each CDR3 protein gets one entry after TCRdb re-called the 5' RACE reads with MiXCR. The sample carries roughly 690,000 distinct CDR3 sequences, around 6% recorded once. This clonotype was seen ten or more times. The germline CDR1 and CDR2 sequences are MNHEY and SVGAGI. V lost 4 bases, J lost 7 bases, and 7 bases stayed unmatched. CDR3 length equals 15 residues. The V gene is TRBV6-5, the J gene TRBJ2-2, with TRBD1 identical over 9 bases. The material sequenced was naive T cells sorted from blood. This TCR came from a man aged 18 to 35 in good health. The CDR3 reads CASSSGTGRVGELFF. DNA of the CDR3: TGTGCCAGCAGTTCCGGGACAGGGCGCGTCGGGGAGCTGTTTTTT.